One and the same sample provided the 29 T cell receptor beta chains below, sequenced in a study of T cell responses to AZD1222 COVID-19 vaccine. TCRdb's table, derived via immunoSEQ multiplex PCR, lists solely in-frame clones and lacks some. The data hold approximately 64,000 clones, with about 93% observed a single time. Sequencing used peripheral blood, obtained 28 days after the second dose of the MenACWY control vaccine. All receptors derive from an adult who received the MenACWY meningococcal vaccine as a control.

V and J are TRBV28 and TRBJ1-1, with D possibly TRBD1 on 5 matching bases. Germline V gives CDR1 MDHEN, CDR2 SYDVKM. Trimming took 5 bases from V and 5 from J, leaving 18 bases between them. The CDR3 contains 15 residues. The CDR3 region is CASSLSSGGTTEAFF. For the CDR3, the DNA is TGTGCCAGCAGTCTCTCGTCGGGGGGAACGACTGAAGCTTTCTTT.

J is TRBJ1-6 and V is TRBV27; the match to TRBD1 covers 11 bases. This CDR3 is built from 15 residues. V gave up 4 bases and J gave up 9 bases; unmatched junction bases: 5. CDR1 is MNHEY, CDR2 SMNVEV, per germline (reference sequence). This CDR3 reads CASSSGTGGSSPLHF. The DNA of the CDR3 is TGTGCCAGCAGTTCCGGGACAGGGGGGAGTTCACCCCTCCACTTT.

The chain is built from TRBV11-2 and TRBJ2-7; 8 nucleotides agree with TRBD1. V lost 4 bases, J lost 0 bases, and 5 bases stayed unmatched. Germline-derived CDR1 and CDR2 are SGHAT and FQNNGV. CDR3 size: 15 residues. CDR3 bases: TGTGCCAGCAGCTATTGGACAGGGAGCTCCTACGAGCAGTACTTC. Its protein product is CASSYWTGSSYEQYF.

V and J are TRBV5-1 and TRBJ1-3; weak D call: TRBD1 (5 bases). Germline V gene lookup returns CDR1 SGHRS and CDR2 YFSETQ. The V end was cut by 0 bases, the J end by 5 bases, with 15 bases between. There are 16 residues in the CDR3. CDR3 sequence: CASSLEVTGGRNTIYF. The DNA of the CDR3 is TGCGCCAGCAGCTTGGAAGTTACGGGGGGACGAAACACCATATATTTT.

This clone was seen only a few times. The chain joins TRBV12-5 to TRBJ1-1; D call uncertain. Between the trimmed V and J ends, which lost 5 bases and 1 base, there was a span of 11 bases. The CDR3 has 14 amino acids. Germline loops: CDR1 LGHNT, CDR2 FRNRAP. CDR3 sequence reads: CASGPGGQNTEAFF. The CDR3 DNA is TGTGCTAGTGGTCCCGGAGGTCAGAACACTGAAGCTTTCTTT.

The rearrangement joins TRBV14 to TRBJ2-3; 9 positions agree with TRBD1. The J segment lost 2 bases and the V segment lost 4 bases, leaving 7 bases of the junction unmatched. Per the germline V gene, CDR1 is SGHDN and CDR2 is FVKESK. The CDR3 extends over 16 amino acids. CDR3 DNA sequence: TGTGCCAGCAGCCGCGGGACAGGGCATAACACAGATACGCAGTATTTT. Residues: CASSRGTGHNTDTQYF. The full variable domain, its missing parts supplied by reference TRBV14 and TRBJ2-3, is EAGVTQFPSHSVIEKGQTVTLRCDPISGHDNLYWYRRVMGKEIKFLLHFVKESKQDESGMPNNRFLAERTGGTYSTLKVQPAELEDSGVYFCASSRGTGHNTDTQYFGPGTRLTVL.

The count of this clone is one. The V call is TRBV2, the J call TRBJ1-3; no clear D. Germline V gene sequence: CDR1 SNHLY, CDR2 FYNNEI. V lost 3 bases and J lost 2, with 8 bases in between. CDR3 length equals 14 residues. The CDR3 loop reads CASSEMGTGNTIYF. The DNA for the CDR3 is TGTGCCAGCAGTGAGATGGGGACTGGAAACACCATATATTTT.

The chain has TRBV2 and TRBJ2-6, with D maybe TRBD2 (7 bases). V was cut by 6 bases and J by 1 base, with 19 bases left in between. Germline values: CDR1 SNHLY, CDR2 FYNNEI. The length of the CDR3 is 18 residues. This CDR3 reads CASSALGGGVSGANVLTF. Written as DNA, the CDR3 is TGTGCCAGCAGCGCCCTAGGGGGGGGCGTGTCTGGGGCCAACGTCCTGACTTTC.

The chain couples TRBV19 to TRBJ2-7; D is ambiguous. The V gene lost 1 base and the J gene lost 5 bases, with 9 bases spanning the gap. The germline CDR1 and CDR2 sequences are LNHDA and SQIVND (reference sequence). This CDR3 has 13 amino acids. The CDR3 region is CASSIGVGNEQYF. The CDR3 DNA is TGTGCCAGTAGTATAGGCGTTGGGAACGAGCAGTACTTC.

This clone was counted a single time. The chain has TRBV12-3 or TRBV12-4 and TRBJ1-1; D gene unclear. V was trimmed by 3 bases and J by 9 bases, leaving 11 bases between them. The CDR3 is 12 residues long. In nucleotides, the CDR3 is TGTGCCAGCAGTTTTGTGGCACACCAAGCTTTCTTT. Protein: CASSFVAHQAFF.

The genes are TRBV7-9 and TRBJ2-1; 11 bases are a match to TRBD2. The CDR3 is 16 residues long. Per germline, CDR1 SEHNR and CDR2 FQNEAQ (reference sequence). The V and J ends lost 5 bases and 7 bases, in that order; junction bases with no gene match: 10. CDR3 nucleotide sequence: TGTGCCAGCAGCGGGAGCCCCCGACTAGCGGGAAATGAGCAGTTCTTC. Translating it yields CASSGSPRLAGNEQFF.

V and J are TRBV19 and TRBJ1-5; 7 nucleotides line up with TRBD1. Germline values: CDR1 LNHDA, CDR2 SQIVND (reference sequence). The CDR3 has 15 residues. J was trimmed by 4 bases and V by 5 bases; bases with no gene match: 8. The CDR3 bases are TGTGCCAGTAGTGGGCGGGACAGCATGAATCAGCCCCAGCATTTT. Translation: CASSGRDSMNQPQHF.

CDR3 coding DNA: TGTGCCAGCAGCCCATTCAAAGCGGGAATAGGGTACCGCACAGATACGCAGTATTTT. Its protein product is CASSPFKAGIGYRTDTQYF. The chain is built from TRBV7-9 and TRBJ2-3; 7 nucleotides agree with TRBD2. CDR1 is SEHNR, CDR2 FQNEAQ, per germline (reference sequence). V lost 5 bases and J lost 1; bases outside the gene matches: 18. The CDR3 runs to 19 residues.

This chain links TRBV25-1 with TRBJ1-6, with 7 bases fitting TRBD1. This CDR3 region has 14 residues. V was pared by 8 bases and J by 9 bases, with 10 bases of the junction left unmatched. CDR1 is MGHDK, CDR2 SYGVNS, per germline. DNA of the CDR3: TGTGCCAGCGTTCTCGGGACAGCGGGTTCACCCCTCCACTTT. It yields the protein CASVLGTAGSPLHF.

The chain is built from TRBV7-2 and TRBJ2-7; TRBD2 is a possible D gene (5 bases). The V end lost 1 base, the J end lost 2 bases, and 9 bases lay between the germline ends. This CDR3 is built from 14 residues. Per the germline V gene, CDR1 is SGHTA and CDR2 is FQGNSA. The chain's CDR3 is CASSLGTGTYEQYF. The CDR3 DNA reads as TGTGCCAGCAGCTTAGGGACGGGAACCTACGAGCAGTACTTC.

A word on this clone: In the same sample, other DNA sequences code for this CDR3. The V gene is TRBV6-1, the J gene TRBJ2-1, with unresolved D. Germline V gene lookup returns CDR1 MNHNS and CDR2 SASEGT. Trimming shortened V by 1 base and J by 7 bases, and 23 bases separated the two germline ends. The CDR3 is 18 amino acids. CDR3 protein: CASSEGWGRARSANEQFF. For the CDR3, the DNA is TGTGCCAGCAGTGAAGGGTGGGGTCGGGCCCGATCTGCAAATGAGCAGTTCTTC.

The genes are TRBV5-6 and TRBJ2-4; 8 nucleotides line up with TRBD2. The CDR3 runs 13 residues. V gave up 4 bases and J gave up 5 bases; unmatched junction bases: 2. Germline loops: CDR1 SGHDT, CDR2 YYEEEE. DNA of the CDR3: TGTGCCAGCAGCCCGACTAGCGAAAACATTCAGTACTTC. It encodes CASSPTSENIQYF.

This chain connects TRBV10-1 to TRBJ2-2; the D is unclear. The V and J ends lost 5 bases and 0 bases respectively, with 4 bases between them. Germline-derived CDR1 and CDR2 are WNHNN and SYGVQD (reference sequence). The CDR3 totals 13 residues. The CDR3 DNA reads TGCGCCAGCAGTCGAGCGAACACCGGGGAGCTGTTTTTT. Amino acids: CASSRANTGELFF.

The chain is built from TRBV5-1 and TRBJ2-7; TRBD2 matches 14 bases. Germline-derived CDR1 and CDR2 are SGHRS and YFSETQ. The CDR3 runs to 15 residues. The V segment lost 4 bases and the J segment 7 bases; nucleotides outside the gene matches: 7. The CDR3 DNA sequence: TGCGCCAGCAGCCCCGGACTAGCGGGAGGCGGAGAGCAGTACTTC. Translation: CASSPGLAGGGEQYF.

The chain couples TRBV7-8 to TRBJ1-4; TRBD1 matches 12 bases. Germline trimming cut 4 bases from V and 10 bases from J; bases unmatched to any gene: 7. The CDR3 sequence is 15 residues long. Germline-derived CDR1 and CDR2 are SGHVS and FQNEAQ. The CDR3 nucleotides are TGTGCCAGCAGCTACGGGACAGGGGGCCGGGGAAAACTGTTTTTT. Protein sequence: CASSYGTGGRGKLFF. Supplemented by reference TRBV7-8 and TRBJ1-4, the full variable domain reads GAGVSQSPRYKVAKRGQDVALRCDPISGHVSLFWYQQALGQGPEFLTYFQNEAQLDKSGLPSDRFFAERPEGSVSTLKIQRTQQEDSAVYLCASSYGTGGRGKLFFGSGTQLSVL.

This chain links TRBV4-2 with TRBJ1-1; D possibly corresponds to TRBD1 (5 bases). CDR1 is LGHNA and CDR2 is YNFKEQ in the germline V gene. This CDR3 spans 15 amino acids. Trimming cost V 1 base and J 1 base, with 10 bases left between them. The chain's CDR3 is CASSQGDAENTEAFF. As DNA, the CDR3 is TGTGCCAGCAGCCAAGGGGACGCCGAGAACACTGAAGCTTTCTTT.

This chain joins TRBV6-6 and TRBJ1-5; 7 bases align to TRBD1. V lost 5 bases, J lost 7 bases, and 5 bases stayed unmatched. The CDR3 loop spans 13 amino acids. Germline V gives CDR1 MNHNY, CDR2 SVGAGI (reference sequence). DNA for the CDR3: TGTGCCAGCAGTACAGGGGACCGGCAGCCCCAGCATTTT. The encoded protein is CASSTGDRQPQHF.

This chain uses TRBV11-3 with TRBJ2-2; D possibly corresponds to TRBD2 (5 bases). This CDR3 has 14 residues. CDR1 is SGHNT, CDR2 YENEEA, per germline. V lost 3 bases and J 1 base, leaving 6 bases between the germline ends. The CDR3 bases are TGTGCCAGCAGCTTGGACTGGAACACCGGGGAGCTGTTTTTT. It is translated as CASSLDWNTGELFF.

This rearrangement joins TRBV24-1 to TRBJ2-2; 7 nucleotides line up with TRBD1. CDR3 size: 14 residues. Unmatched junction bases numbered 3, after V lost 5 bases and J lost 4 bases. Germline V gene data show CDR1 as KGHDR and CDR2 as SFDVKD. In DNA, the CDR3 is TGTGCCACCAGTGCGACAGGGTTCACCGGGGAGCTGTTTTTT. Translation: CATSATGFTGELFF.

V is TRBV28 and J is TRBJ1-5, with 7 bases aligning to TRBD1. With 6 bases clipped from V and 12 bases from J, the junction kept 14 bases outside the gene matches. CDR3 length: 14 residues. Germline V gives CDR1 MDHEN, CDR2 SYDVKM. As DNA, the CDR3 is TGTGCCAGCAGCCCAAACAGGGGCTCGCAGGGCCAGCATTTT. This codes for CASSPNRGSQGQHF.

The rearrangement joins TRBV4-1 to TRBJ2-5; D is perhaps TRBD1 or TRBD2 (5 bases each). The CDR3 runs to 16 residues. The germline V gene has CDR1 MGHRA and CDR2 YSYEKL. V was trimmed by 2 bases and J by 5 bases, leaving 18 bases between them. In nucleotides, the CDR3 is TGCGCCAGCAGCCAATCCACCGGGACCCTAGAGGAGACCCAGTACTTC. Its protein product is CASSQSTGTLEETQYF.

The chain is built from TRBV14 and TRBJ2-1; D not certain. The CDR3 is 16 residues long. Trimming took 0 bases from V and 7 from J, leaving 16 bases between them. Germline loops: CDR1 SGHDN, CDR2 FVKESK. Written as DNA, the CDR3 is TGTGCCAGCAGCCAAGATCGAACGAGGATGGGGAATGAGCAGTTCTTC. It translates to CASSQDRTRMGNEQFF.

This chain uses TRBV9 with TRBJ1-3; D is unclear. Trimming shortened V by 0 bases and J by 4 bases, and 5 bases separated the two germline ends. Germline loops: CDR1 SGDLS, CDR2 YYNGEE. The CDR3 contains 13 residues. The CDR3 region is CASSVGSGNTIYF. CDR3 bases: TGTGCCAGCAGCGTAGGCTCGGGAAACACCATATATTTT.

This chain joins TRBV27 and TRBJ2-5, with D possibly TRBD2 on 7 matching bases. This CDR3 has 16 residues. CDR1 is MNHEY, CDR2 SMNVEV, per germline (reference sequence). With 0 bases removed from V and 0 bases from J, the gap between germline ends came to 11 bases. CDR3 loop: CASSLSSGGYQETQYF. The CDR3 nucleotides read TGTGCCAGCAGTTTATCTTCGGGGGGCTACCAAGAGACCCAGTACTTC.